Listed below are T cell receptor beta chains from one sample, sequenced in a study of CD8+ T cells in alopecia areata. Only in-frame clones appear in the TCRdb table, and some are missing; sequencing was by immunoSEQ multiplex PCR. The sample contains approximately 150,000 clones, about 87% of which appear only once. The starting material was CD8+ T cells sorted from blood, obtained at week 0. The origin of the receptors is a human donor with alopecia areata. The CDR3 runs from the conserved cysteine through the conserved F or W. Fields, in order: CDR3 protein, CDR3 DNA, clone size, V gene, J gene, D gene. D genes are given only for firm matches. Some rows mark clone size as missing; the rest say once, few, many or name a class of expanded clone.

CASSELANTEAFF	TGTGCCAGCAGTGAATTGGCAAACACTGAAGCTTTCTTT	-	TRBV25-1	TRBJ1-1	-
CASSFGQGNTEAFF	TGTGCCAGCAGCTTTGGACAGGGGAACACTGAAGCTTTCTTT	-	TRBV7-9	TRBJ1-1	TRBD1
CASSLDRYEGYEQYF	TGTGCCAGCAGCTTAGATCGGTATGAGGGATACGAGCAGTACTTC	once	TRBV11-2	TRBJ2-7	-
CASSVGGDYNEQFF	TGTGCCAGCAGCGTAGGTGGAGATTACAATGAGCAGTTCTTC	-	TRBV9	TRBJ2-1	-
CAISTPIAGDTDTQYF	TGTGCCATCAGTACTCCAATAGCGGGCGACACAGATACGCAGTATTTT	-	TRBV10-3	TRBJ2-3	TRBD2
CASNLGTVITGELFF	TGTGCCAGCAACCTCGGGACAGTGATCACCGGGGAGCTGTTTTTT	-	TRBV7-9	TRBJ2-2	TRBD1
CASSQDLIVTSVPDTQYF	TGTGCCAGCAGCCAAGATTTAATCGTGACTAGCGTCCCAGATACGCAGTATTTT	-	TRBV4-2	TRBJ2-3	TRBD2
CASSSSGRALTDTQYF	TGTGCCAGCAGTTCTAGCGGGAGGGCTCTCACAGATACGCAGTATTTT	-	TRBV27	TRBJ2-3	TRBD2
CASSLKGEPHNEQFF	TGTGCCAGCAGTTTAAAGGGGGAGCCCCACAATGAGCAGTTCTTC	-	TRBV27	TRBJ2-1	-
CAWSETGLNTEAFF	TGTGCCTGGAGCGAGACAGGGTTGAACACTGAAGCTTTCTTT	-	TRBV30	TRBJ1-1	TRBD1
CASSLVTGDEQYF	TGTGCCAGCAGCTTAGTAACAGGAGACGAGCAGTACTTC	-	TRBV7-7	TRBJ2-7	-
CASSGLAGVYF	TGTGCCAGCAGCGGTCTAGCGGGAGTATATTTT	-	TRBV9	TRBJ2-3	TRBD2
CASSLWASTDTQYF	TGTGCCAGCAGCTTATGGGCCAGCACAGATACGCAGTATTTT	-	TRBV7-9	TRBJ2-3	-
CASSPGLAGYNEQFF	TGTGCCAGCAGCCCGGGACTAGCGGGGTACAATGAGCAGTTCTTC	-	TRBV7-3	TRBJ2-1	TRBD2
CATSINTEAFF	TGTGCCACCAGCATAAACACTGAAGCTTTCTTT	once	TRBV15	TRBJ1-1	-
CASSWGTSGKETQYF	TGTGCCAGCAGCTGGGGGACTAGCGGTAAAGAGACCCAGTACTTC	-	TRBV11-2	TRBJ2-5	TRBD2
CASSSEATDTQYF	TGTGCCAGCAGCTCCGAGGCAACAGATACGCAGTATTTT	-	TRBV7-9	TRBJ2-3	-
CSVEGQRSYNEQFF	TGCAGCGTTGAAGGGCAGCGCTCCTACAATGAGCAGTTCTTC	-	TRBV29-1	TRBJ2-1	-
CASRNTGGGTEAFF	TGTGCCAGTAGAAATACAGGGGGCGGCACTGAAGCTTTCTTT	once	TRBV19	TRBJ1-1	TRBD1
CASDYHTF	TGTGCCAGCGACTATCACACCTTC	-	TRBV6-5	TRBJ1-2	-
CASSVEGTSVTGELFF	TGTGCCAGCAGCGTAGAGGGGACTAGCGTCACCGGGGAGCTGTTTTTT	once	TRBV9	TRBJ2-2	TRBD2
CASSPAVAGAPYYEQYF	TGTGCCAGCAGCCCGGCTGTAGCGGGAGCCCCCTACTACGAGCAGTACTTC	-	TRBV7-2	TRBJ2-7	TRBD2
CASGTVNEQFF	TGTGCCAGCGGGACAGTTAATGAGCAGTTCTTC	-	TRBV27	TRBJ2-1	TRBD1
CASRIGTSSYEQYF	TGTGCCAGCCGGATAGGGACTAGCTCCTACGAGCAGTACTTC	few	TRBV27	TRBJ2-7	TRBD2